The present T cell receptor (beta chain) was sequenced within a study of blood T cell repertoires in COVID-19. About the study: The samples span acute and convalescent COVID-19 from the United States, Italy and Spain. The cDNA or gDNA used as material had been derived from T cells, B-cell-depleted T cells, or PBMCs.

This CDR3 has 16 amino acids. CDR1 and CDR2 (germline): SGHVS, FNYEAQ. V lost 1 base, J lost 7 bases, and 8 bases stayed unmatched. The cohort comprised adults aged about 18 to 100 years residing in approximately 25 US areas. This clone came up once. Using immunoSEQ multiplex PCR, the repertoire was profiled, and TCRdb retains in-frame clones only, with some absent. The table shows approximately 200,000 clones, with less than 85% occurring only once. The sample was PBMCs or T cells enriched from blood (not recorded which). The source is a woman aged 30 to 39 who had recovered from COVID-19. This chain uses TRBV7-6 with TRBJ1-4; 8 bases are shared with TRBD1. In DNA, the CDR3 is TGTGCCAGCAGCTTAGGAGAATCGGACAGGGTTGAAAAACTGTTTTTT. As protein: CASSLGESDRVEKLFF.